The 27 T cell receptor beta chains presented below share a single source sample, sequenced in a study of lymphopenia after photon versus proton radiotherapy. The assay was immunoSEQ multiplex PCR, and TCRdb's table has in-frame clones only and misses some. This sample has around 63,000 clones, with approximately 83% found just once. The sample was peripheral blood, taken from a patient treated with photon-based radiotherapy. These receptors were taken from a man aged 35 to 55 with gastric cancer.

The chain employs TRBV2 and TRBJ1-6; D is undetermined. The germline V and J ends were trimmed by 2 bases and 0 bases, with 5 bases remaining between them. Germline values: CDR1 SNHLY, CDR2 FYNNEI. The CDR3 extends over 15 amino acids. The CDR3 DNA is TGTGCCAGCAGTGAAACCAGCTCCTATAATTCACCCCTCCACTTT. This encodes CASSETSSYNSPLHF.

The table lists this clone with a few counts. The chain is built from TRBV15 and TRBJ1-5; D is uncertain. The CDR3 loop spans 12 amino acids. V lost 0 bases and J lost 15, with 12 bases in between. CDR1 is LNHNV, CDR2 YYDKDF, per germline (reference sequence). The CDR3 is CATSRDDQVRHF. CDR3 in DNA: TGTGCCACCAGCAGAGATGACCAGGTCAGGCATTTT.

The chain combines TRBV21-1 with TRBJ1-6; the table's D call, TRBD1, was not checked against the DNA. TRBV21-1 is shown as a pseudogene. This CDR3 has 16 residues. The CDR3: CASSLDRGYKDSPLHF. CDR3 DNA: TGTGCCAGTTCCCTAGACAGGGGGTATAAGGATTCACCCCTCCACTTT.

The V gene is TRBV5-1, the J gene TRBJ2-5; D unresolved. Germline CDR1 is SGHRS and CDR2 is YFSETQ. This CDR3 contains 14 residues. V was pared by 4 bases and J by 2 bases, with 12 bases between. CDR3 sequence (DNA): TGCGCCAGCAGCCCGTCTTCCGGTCAAGAGACCCAGTACTTC. Its translation: CASSPSSGQETQYF.

The gene calls are TRBV7-3 and TRBJ2-2; TRBD2 might be the D (6 bases). This CDR3 spans 15 amino acids. CDR1 SGHTA and CDR2 FQGTGA come from the germline V gene. The V and J ends lost 2 bases and 5 bases respectively, with 12 bases between them. As DNA, the CDR3 is TGTGCCAGCAGCTTACGGCGGGGTGGGACCGGGGAGCTGTTTTTT. It yields the protein CASSLRRGGTGELFF.

This clone was seen just once. The chain couples TRBV5-4 to TRBJ1-1; 10 bases are a match to TRBD1. CDR1 and CDR2 from the germline V gene are SGHNT and YYREEE (reference sequence). With V trimmed by 0 bases and J by 11 bases, 10 bases remained unmatched. This CDR3 spans 15 amino acids. The chain's CDR3 is CASSLDVGQGNTAFF. Here the CDR3 DNA reads TGTGCCAGCAGCTTGGATGTGGGACAGGGGAATACGGCTTTCTTT.

J is TRBJ2-3 and V is TRBV7-9; TRBD1 matches 7 bases. CDR1 is SEHNR and CDR2 is FQNEAQ in the germline V gene (reference sequence). The V and J ends lost 4 bases and 4 bases, in that order; junction bases with no gene match: 5. This CDR3 spans 14 amino acids. The CDR3 protein is CASSSTGTPDTQYF. The CDR3 DNA sequence: TGTGCCAGCAGCTCGACAGGGACGCCAGATACGCAGTATTTT.

V is TRBV5-6 and J is TRBJ2-5; perhaps TRBD2 as D (5 bases). Trimming removed 2 bases from V and 7 bases from J, with 12 bases in between. Germline-derived CDR1 and CDR2 are SGHDT and YYEEEE. The CDR3 spans 13 residues. DNA for the CDR3: TGTGCCAGCAGCTTAAAGGGCCGGGGGACCCAGTACTTC. Translating it yields CASSLKGRGTQYF. Full variable domain (missing parts from reference TRBV5-6 and TRBJ2-5): DAGVTQSPTHLIKTRGQQVTLRCSPKSGHDTVSWYQQALGQGPQFIFQYYEEEERQRGNFPDRFSGHQFPNYSSELNVNALLLGDSALYLCASSLKGRGTQYFGPGTRLLVL.

The chain couples TRBV27 to TRBJ1-1; D call uncertain. This CDR3 has 19 residues. Trimming pared 1 base from V and 0 bases from J, leaving 21 bases between. Germline-derived CDR1 and CDR2 are MNHEY and SMNVEV (reference sequence). DNA of the CDR3: TGTGCCAGCAGTTTATACTTTAGCGGGGATTTGGGGATGAACACTGAAGCTTTCTTT. Encoded protein: CASSLYFSGDLGMNTEAFF.

The V call is TRBV5-4, the J call TRBJ1-4; perhaps TRBD1 as D (6 bases). The length of the CDR3 is 15 residues. Per germline, CDR1 SGHNT and CDR2 YYREEE (reference sequence). V was pared by 4 bases and J by 4 bases, with 14 bases between. The CDR3 protein is CASSPQGPLNEKLFF. The CDR3 bases are TGTGCCAGCAGCCCGCAGGGGCCGCTTAATGAAAAACTGTTTTTT.

This chain uses TRBV7-6 with TRBJ1-6; D is undetermined. In germline, CDR1 is SGHVS, CDR2 FNYEAQ. The CDR3 is 14 amino acids. Trimming cost V 6 bases and J 5 bases, with 11 bases left between them. This CDR3 reads CASRTTPDNSPLHF. CDR3 nucleotides: TGTGCCAGCAGAACGACACCGGATAATTCACCCCTCCACTTT.

This chain links TRBV19 with TRBJ2-1; TRBD1 or TRBD2 may be the D gene (6 bases each). Germline CDR1 and CDR2: LNHDA and SQIVND (reference sequence). V was cut by 4 bases and J by 5 bases, with 15 bases left in between. The CDR3 consists of 15 residues. CDR3 coding DNA: TGTGCCAGTAGTACCCCCGGGGGCGCAGACAATGAGCAGTTCTTC. Its translation: CASSTPGGADNEQFF.

The CDR3 sequence: CASRTTLQETQYF. CDR3 bases: TGTGCCAGCAGGACTACACTCCAGGAGACCCAGTACTTC. V usage is TRBV6-6 and J usage is TRBJ2-5; D is perhaps TRBD2 (5 bases). The CDR3 has 13 residues. Trimming left V 6 bases short and J 5 bases short, with 13 bases between. Germline values: CDR1 MNHNY, CDR2 SVGAGI (reference sequence).

J is TRBJ2-2 and V is TRBV2; D may match TRBD1 or TRBD2 (5 bases each). This CDR3 contains 15 residues. Germline V gene sequence: CDR1 SNHLY, CDR2 FYNNEI. The V end was cut by 6 bases, the J end by 6 bases, with 17 bases between. The CDR3: CASRGREGSAGELFF. In nucleotides, the CDR3 is TGTGCCAGCAGGGGGAGAGAGGGGTCCGCCGGGGAGCTGTTTTTT.

This chain links TRBV5-5 with TRBJ1-5; the D is unclear. Between the trimmed V and J ends, which lost 3 bases and 5 bases, there was a span of 12 bases. This CDR3 has 14 residues. In germline, CDR1 is SGHKS, CDR2 YYEKEE (reference sequence). CDR3 residues: CASSSDGSHQPQHF. The CDR3 nucleotides read TGTGCCAGCAGCTCAGACGGGTCACATCAGCCCCAGCATTTT.

The gene calls are TRBV7-3 and TRBJ2-7; D is ambiguous. The CDR3 sequence is 15 residues long. The germline CDR1 and CDR2 sequences are SGHTA and FQGTGA. V gave up 2 bases and J gave up 4 bases, with 15 bases separating them. CDR3 sequence (DNA): TGTGCCAGCAGCTTAGAGGCAGAACCGGATTACGAGCAGTACTTC. Translated, it gives CASSLEAEPDYEQYF.

V gene TRBV4-2 combines with J gene TRBJ1-4, with TRBD1 as a possible D gene (5 bases). V lost 4 bases and J 5 bases, leaving 17 bases between the germline ends. The V gene's germline CDR1 is LGHNA and CDR2 YNFKEQ. This CDR3 comprises 16 residues. DNA of the CDR3: TGTGCCAGCAGCCCCACCCAGGGTGGGGAGAATGAAAAACTGTTTTTT. The encoded protein is CASSPTQGGENEKLFF.

The CDR3 is CASSEGARTREKLFF. The CDR3 nucleotides read TGTGCCAGCAGCGAGGGCGCGAGGACGAGAGAAAAACTGTTTTTT. The chain is built from TRBV9 and TRBJ1-4; D is uncertain. Trimming removed 3 bases from V and 8 bases from J, with 17 bases in between. This CDR3 is built from 15 residues. Germline V gives CDR1 SGDLS, CDR2 YYNGEE.

This chain connects TRBV5-4 to TRBJ2-2; no definite D call. CDR1 SGHNT and CDR2 YYREEE come from the germline V gene (reference sequence). Trimming left V 2 bases short and J 1 base short, with 6 bases between. CDR3 length: 14 residues. The CDR3 DNA sequence: TGTGCCAGCAGCTTCGGAAGGAACACCGGGGAGCTGTTTTTT. It encodes CASSFGRNTGELFF. Variable domain in full (rest from reference TRBV5-4 and TRBJ2-2): ETGVTQSPTHLIKTRGQQVTLRCSSQSGHNTVSWYQQALGQGPQFIFQYYREEENGRGNFPPRFSGLQFPNYSSELNVNALELDDSALYLCASSFGRNTGELFFGEGSRLTVL.

This chain connects TRBV9 to TRBJ1-3; D is ambiguous. V lost 4 bases and J 4 bases, leaving 12 bases between the germline ends. From germline, CDR1 is SGDLS and CDR2 YYNGEE. This CDR3 has 14 amino acids. This chain's CDR3 is CASSPHRSGNTIYF. The CDR3 DNA sequence: TGTGCCAGCAGCCCCCACCGATCCGGAAACACCATATATTTT.

This chain joins TRBV5-1 and TRBJ2-3; no firm D call. Germline V gene lookup returns CDR1 SGHRS and CDR2 YFSETQ. The V end was cut by 5 bases, the J end by 2 bases, with 12 bases between. The CDR3 has 14 amino acids. CDR3 loop: CASRLPDPTDTQYF. The DNA of the CDR3 is TGCGCCAGCAGGTTGCCAGACCCCACAGATACGCAGTATTTT.

This rearrangement joins TRBV28 to TRBJ2-7; TRBD1 might be the D (5 bases). Trimming removed 5 bases from V and 5 bases from J, with 16 bases in between. This CDR3 has 14 residues. CDR1 MDHEN and CDR2 SYDVKM come from the germline V gene. CDR3 DNA sequence: TGTGCCAGCAGTGCACCAGGGTCCCGAGACGAGCAGTACTTC. Amino acid sequence: CASSAPGSRDEQYF.

The V call is TRBV21-1, the J call TRBJ2-7; no DNA check was done on the table's D call, TRBD1. TRBV21-1 is a listed pseudogene. This CDR3 region has 17 residues. The CDR3 coding sequence is TGTGCCAGCAGCAAAGCGGGACAGGGGTCCCCCCTCTACGAGCAGTACTTC. Translated: CASSKAGQGSPLYEQYF.

V is TRBV25-1 and J is TRBJ1-5, with unresolved D. Trimming pared 6 bases from V and 9 bases from J, leaving 12 bases between. The length of the CDR3 is 12 residues. Germline-derived CDR1 and CDR2 are MGHDK and SYGVNS. CDR3 residues: CASRSGEGPQHF. The CDR3 DNA reads TGTGCCAGCAGGTCGGGTGAGGGGCCCCAGCATTTT.

V gene TRBV14 combines with J gene TRBJ1-4; D unresolved. There are 11 residues in the CDR3. Germline V gene sequence: CDR1 SGHDN, CDR2 FVKESK. V gave up 0 bases and J gave up 7 bases, with 0 bases separating them. CDR3 nucleotide sequence: TGTGCCAGCAGCCAAGATGAAAAACTGTTTTTT. The encoded protein is CASSQDEKLFF.

The rearrangement joins TRBV5-1 to TRBJ1-2; D ambiguous. The CDR3 loop spans 12 amino acids. Trimming took off 4 bases at V and 1 base at J, with 5 bases between the two ends. Germline assignment: CDR1 SGHRS and CDR2 YFSETQ. The chain's CDR3 is CASSDNNYGYTF. The CDR3 DNA reads TGCGCCAGCAGCGACAATAACTATGGCTACACCTTC.

V and J are TRBV9 and TRBJ1-6; 8 bases map to TRBD1. The CDR3 spans 16 residues. Germline V gene lookup returns CDR1 SGDLS and CDR2 YYNGEE. J lost 7 bases, V lost 4 bases, and 10 bases had no gene match. CDR3 DNA: TGTGCCAGCAGCCTAATGGGGCAGGGGGCGAATTCACCCCTCCACTTT. Protein sequence: CASSLMGQGANSPLHF. Using reference TRBV9 and TRBJ1-6 for the parts outside the CDR3, the full variable domain is DSGVTQTPKHLITATGQRVTLRCSPRSGDLSVYWYQQSLDQGLQFLIQYYNGEERAKGNILERFSAQQFPDLHSELNLSSLELGDSALYFCASSLMGQGANSPLHFGNGTRLTVT.